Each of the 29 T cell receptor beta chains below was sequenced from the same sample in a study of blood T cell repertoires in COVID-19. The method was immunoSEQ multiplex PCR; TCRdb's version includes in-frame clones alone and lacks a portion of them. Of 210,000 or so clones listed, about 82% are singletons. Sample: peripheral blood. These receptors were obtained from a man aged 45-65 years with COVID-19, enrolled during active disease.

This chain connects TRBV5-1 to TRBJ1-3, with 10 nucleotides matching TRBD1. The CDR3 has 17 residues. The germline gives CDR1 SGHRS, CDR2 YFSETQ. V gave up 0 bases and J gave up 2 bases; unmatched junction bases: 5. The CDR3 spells CASSLVGQGSPGNTIYF. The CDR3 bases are TGCGCCAGCAGCTTGGTGGGACAGGGGAGCCCTGGAAACACCATATATTTT.

The CDR3 here is CASSQDRNYGYTF. CDR3 in DNA: TGTGCCAGCAGCCAAGACAGAAACTATGGCTACACCTTC. The rearrangement links TRBV16 to TRBJ1-2; tentative D call: TRBD1 (5 bases). Between the trimmed V and J ends, which lost 2 bases and 2 bases, there was a span of 6 bases. The germline gives CDR1 KGHSY, CDR2 FQNENV. The CDR3 is 13 amino acids.

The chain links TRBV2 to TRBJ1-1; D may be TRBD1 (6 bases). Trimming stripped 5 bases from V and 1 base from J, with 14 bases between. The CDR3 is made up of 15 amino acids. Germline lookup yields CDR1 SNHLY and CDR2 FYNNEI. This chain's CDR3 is CASSSWTARNTEAFF. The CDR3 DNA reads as TGTGCCAGCAGTTCCTGGACAGCGAGGAACACTGAAGCTTTCTTT.

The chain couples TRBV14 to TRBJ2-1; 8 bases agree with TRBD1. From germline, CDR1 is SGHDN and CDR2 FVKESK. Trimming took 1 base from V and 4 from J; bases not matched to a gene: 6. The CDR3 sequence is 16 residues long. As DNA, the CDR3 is TGTGCCAGCAGCCAAGGGACAGGGATAATATACAATGAGCAGTTCTTC. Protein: CASSQGTGIIYNEQFF.

CDR3 sequence reads: CASSPPGQSSGYTF. CDR3 DNA sequence: TGTGCCAGCTCACCTCCGGGACAGTCATCTGGCTACACCTTC. V gene TRBV18 combines with J gene TRBJ1-2; 7 bases line up with TRBD1. The germline gives CDR1 KGHSH, CDR2 LQKENI. CDR3 length equals 14 residues. V lost 3 bases to trimming and J lost 7 bases; unmatched junction nucleotides: 8.

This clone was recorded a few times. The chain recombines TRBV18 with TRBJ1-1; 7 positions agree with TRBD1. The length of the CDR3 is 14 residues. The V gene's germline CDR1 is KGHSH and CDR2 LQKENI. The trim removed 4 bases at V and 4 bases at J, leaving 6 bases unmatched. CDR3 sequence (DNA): TGTGCCAGCTCACTGGGGGCAGGGGGCACTGAAGCTTTCTTT. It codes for CASSLGAGGTEAFF.

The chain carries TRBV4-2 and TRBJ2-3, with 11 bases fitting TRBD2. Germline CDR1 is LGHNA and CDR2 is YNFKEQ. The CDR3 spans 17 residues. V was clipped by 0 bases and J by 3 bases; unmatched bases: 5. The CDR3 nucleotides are TGTGCCAGCAGCCAAGAAGTCGGGACTAGCGGAACAGATACGCAGTATTTT. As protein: CASSQEVGTSGTDTQYF.

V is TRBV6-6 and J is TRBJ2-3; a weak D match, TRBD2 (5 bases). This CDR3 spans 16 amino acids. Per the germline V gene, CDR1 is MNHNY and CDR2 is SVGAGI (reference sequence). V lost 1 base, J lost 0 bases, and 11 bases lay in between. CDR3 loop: CASSYFAGSSTDTQYF. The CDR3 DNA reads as TGTGCCAGCAGTTACTTCGCGGGTAGTAGCACAGATACGCAGTATTTT.

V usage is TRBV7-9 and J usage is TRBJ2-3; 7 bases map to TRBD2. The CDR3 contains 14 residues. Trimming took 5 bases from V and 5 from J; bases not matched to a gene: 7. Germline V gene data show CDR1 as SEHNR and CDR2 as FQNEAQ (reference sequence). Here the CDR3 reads CASSPRGSLDTQYF. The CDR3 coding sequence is TGTGCCAGCAGCCCGCGGGGGAGCTTAGATACGCAGTATTTT.

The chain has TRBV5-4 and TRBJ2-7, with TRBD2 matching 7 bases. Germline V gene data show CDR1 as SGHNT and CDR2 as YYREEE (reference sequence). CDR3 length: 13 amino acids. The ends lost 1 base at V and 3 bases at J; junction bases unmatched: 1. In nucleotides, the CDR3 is TGTGCCAGCAGCTTGTGGACTAGCTACGAGCAGTACTTC. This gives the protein CASSLWTSYEQYF.

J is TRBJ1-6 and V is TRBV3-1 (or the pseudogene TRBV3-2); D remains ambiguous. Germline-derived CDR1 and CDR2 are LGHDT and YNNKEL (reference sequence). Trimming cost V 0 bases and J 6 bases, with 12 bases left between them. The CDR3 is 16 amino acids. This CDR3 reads CASSQDSSQINSPLHF. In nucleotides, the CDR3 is TGTGCCAGCAGCCAAGATAGTTCACAGATTAATTCACCCCTCCACTTT.

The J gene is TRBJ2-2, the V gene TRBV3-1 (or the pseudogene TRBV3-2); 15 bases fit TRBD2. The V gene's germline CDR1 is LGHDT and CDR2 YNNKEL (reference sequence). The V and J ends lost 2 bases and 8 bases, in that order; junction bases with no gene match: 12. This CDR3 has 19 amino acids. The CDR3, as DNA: TGTGCCAGCAGCCAATCGGGACTAGCGGGAGGTCCCTTAGAGGGGGAGCTGTTTTTT. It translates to CASSQSGLAGGPLEGELFF.

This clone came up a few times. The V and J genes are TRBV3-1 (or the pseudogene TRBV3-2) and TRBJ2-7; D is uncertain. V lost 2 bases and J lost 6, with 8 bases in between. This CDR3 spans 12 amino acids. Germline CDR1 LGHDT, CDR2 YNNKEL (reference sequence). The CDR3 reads CASSQSTAEQYF. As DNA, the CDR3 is TGTGCCAGCAGCCAATCCACAGCCGAGCAGTACTTC.

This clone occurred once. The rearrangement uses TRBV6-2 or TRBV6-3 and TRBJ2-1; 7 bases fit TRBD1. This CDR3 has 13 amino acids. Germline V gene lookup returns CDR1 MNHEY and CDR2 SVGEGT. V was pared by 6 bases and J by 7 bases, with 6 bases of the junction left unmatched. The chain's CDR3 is CASSLTGVNEQFF. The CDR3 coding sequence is TGTGCCAGCAGCCTCACAGGGGTGAATGAGCAGTTCTTC.

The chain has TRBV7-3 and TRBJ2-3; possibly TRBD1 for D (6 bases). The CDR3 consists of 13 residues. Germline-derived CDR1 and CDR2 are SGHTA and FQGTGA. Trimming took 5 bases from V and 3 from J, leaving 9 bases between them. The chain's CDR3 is CASSRQVTDTQYF. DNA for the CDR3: TGTGCCAGCAGCAGACAGGTGACAGATACGCAGTATTTT.

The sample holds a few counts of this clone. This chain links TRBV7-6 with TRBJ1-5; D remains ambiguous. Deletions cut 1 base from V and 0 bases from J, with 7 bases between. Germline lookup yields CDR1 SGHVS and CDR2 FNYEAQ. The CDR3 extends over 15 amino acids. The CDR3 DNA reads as TGTGCCAGCAGCTTAGGGCAGTATAGCAATCAGCCCCAGCATTTT. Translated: CASSLGQYSNQPQHF.

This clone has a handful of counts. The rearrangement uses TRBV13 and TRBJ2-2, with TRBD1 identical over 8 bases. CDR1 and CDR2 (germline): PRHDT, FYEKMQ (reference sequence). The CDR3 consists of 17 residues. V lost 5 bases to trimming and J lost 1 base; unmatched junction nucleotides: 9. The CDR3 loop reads CASSPGLDRVNTGELFF. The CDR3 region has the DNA TGTGCCAGCAGCCCCGGTTTGGACAGGGTGAACACCGGGGAGCTGTTTTTT. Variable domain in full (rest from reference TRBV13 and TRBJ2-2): AAGVIQSPRHLIKEKRETATLKCYPIPRHDTVYWYQQGPGQDPQFLISFYEKMQSDKGSIPDRFSAQQFSDYHSELNMSSLELGDSALYFCASSPGLDRVNTGELFFGEGSRLTVL.

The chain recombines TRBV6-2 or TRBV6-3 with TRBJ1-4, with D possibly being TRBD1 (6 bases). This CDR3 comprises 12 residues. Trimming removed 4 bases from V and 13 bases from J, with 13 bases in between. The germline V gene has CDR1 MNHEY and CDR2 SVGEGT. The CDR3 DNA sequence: TGTGCCAGCAGTTGGGGGCCTCGGGGACTGTTTTTT. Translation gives CASSWGPRGLFF.

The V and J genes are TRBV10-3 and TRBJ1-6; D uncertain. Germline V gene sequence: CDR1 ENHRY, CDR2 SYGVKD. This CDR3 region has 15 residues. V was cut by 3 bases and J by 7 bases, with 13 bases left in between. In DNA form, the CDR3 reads TGTGCCATCAGTGATCTCGAGTACGCCAATTCACCCCTCCACTTT. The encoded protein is CAISDLEYANSPLHF.

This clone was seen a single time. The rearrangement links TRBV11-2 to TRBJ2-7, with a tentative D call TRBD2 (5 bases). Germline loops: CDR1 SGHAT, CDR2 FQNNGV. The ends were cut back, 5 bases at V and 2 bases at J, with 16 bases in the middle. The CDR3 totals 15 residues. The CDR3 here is CASSQFGMFPYEQYF. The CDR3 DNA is TGTGCCAGCAGCCAATTCGGGATGTTCCCCTACGAGCAGTACTTC.

The CDR3 loop reads CASSYAGNTLNEQFF. In DNA form, the CDR3 reads TGTGCCAGCAGTTACGCCGGGAACACCCTCAATGAGCAGTTCTTC. The chain carries TRBV6-5 and TRBJ2-1; possible D gene TRBD2, 5 bases. Trimming pared 2 bases from V and 6 bases from J, leaving 14 bases between. CDR3 size: 15 residues. Germline V gene data show CDR1 as MNHEY and CDR2 as SVGAGI.

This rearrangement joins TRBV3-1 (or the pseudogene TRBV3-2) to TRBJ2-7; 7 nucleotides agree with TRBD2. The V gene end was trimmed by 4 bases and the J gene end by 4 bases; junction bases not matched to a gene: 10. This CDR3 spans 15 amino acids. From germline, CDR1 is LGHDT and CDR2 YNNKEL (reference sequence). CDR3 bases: TGTGCCAGCAGCCTTCAGTATATGGGGGGGTACGAGCAGTACTTC. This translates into CASSLQYMGGYEQYF.

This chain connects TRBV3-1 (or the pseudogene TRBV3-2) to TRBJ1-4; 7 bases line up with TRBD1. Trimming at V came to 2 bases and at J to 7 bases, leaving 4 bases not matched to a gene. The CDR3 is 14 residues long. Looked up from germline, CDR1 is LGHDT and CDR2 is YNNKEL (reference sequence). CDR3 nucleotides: TGTGCCAGCAGCCAAAACGACAGGGTTGAAAAACTGTTTTTT. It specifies CASSQNDRVEKLFF.

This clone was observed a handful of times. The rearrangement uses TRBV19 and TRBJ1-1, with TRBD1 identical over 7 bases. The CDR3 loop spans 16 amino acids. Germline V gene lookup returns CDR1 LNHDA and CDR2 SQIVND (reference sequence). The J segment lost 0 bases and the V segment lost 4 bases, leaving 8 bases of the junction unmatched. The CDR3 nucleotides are TGTGCCAGTAGTAACAGGGACAGCCACATGAACACTGAAGCTTTCTTT. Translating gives CASSNRDSHMNTEAFF.

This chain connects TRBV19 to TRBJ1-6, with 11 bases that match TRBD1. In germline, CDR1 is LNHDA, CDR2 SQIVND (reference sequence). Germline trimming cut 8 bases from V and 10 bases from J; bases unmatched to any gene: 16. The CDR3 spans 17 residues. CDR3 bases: TGTGCCAGTCGGGCCGGGACAGGGGGTTTGCGCGCCTCACCCCTCCACTTT. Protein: CASRAGTGGLRASPLHF.

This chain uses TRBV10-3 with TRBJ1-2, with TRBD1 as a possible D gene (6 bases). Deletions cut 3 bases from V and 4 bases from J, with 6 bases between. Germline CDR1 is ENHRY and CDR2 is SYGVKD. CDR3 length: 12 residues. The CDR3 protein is CAISDRGYGYTF. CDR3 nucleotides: TGTGCCATCAGTGACAGGGGCTATGGCTACACCTTC.

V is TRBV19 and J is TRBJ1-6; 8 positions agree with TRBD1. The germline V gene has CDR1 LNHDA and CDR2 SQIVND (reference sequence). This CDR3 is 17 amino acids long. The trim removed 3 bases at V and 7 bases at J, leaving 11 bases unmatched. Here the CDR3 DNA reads TGTGCCAGTAGTATTACACGCCCGGACAGGGCAAATTCACCCCTCCACTTT. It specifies CASSITRPDRANSPLHF.

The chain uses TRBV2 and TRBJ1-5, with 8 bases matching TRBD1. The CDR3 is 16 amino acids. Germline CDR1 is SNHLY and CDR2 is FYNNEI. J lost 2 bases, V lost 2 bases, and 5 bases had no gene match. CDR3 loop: CASSEISGQGNQPQHF. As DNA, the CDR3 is TGTGCCAGCAGTGAAATATCGGGACAGGGCAATCAGCCCCAGCATTTT.

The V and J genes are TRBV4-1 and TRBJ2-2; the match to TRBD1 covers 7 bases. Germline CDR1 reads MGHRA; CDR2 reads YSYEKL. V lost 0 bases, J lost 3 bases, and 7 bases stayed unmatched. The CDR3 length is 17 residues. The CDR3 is CASSQEGGDSYTGELFF. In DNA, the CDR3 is TGCGCCAGCAGCCAAGAGGGTGGGGACAGCTACACCGGGGAGCTGTTTTTT.